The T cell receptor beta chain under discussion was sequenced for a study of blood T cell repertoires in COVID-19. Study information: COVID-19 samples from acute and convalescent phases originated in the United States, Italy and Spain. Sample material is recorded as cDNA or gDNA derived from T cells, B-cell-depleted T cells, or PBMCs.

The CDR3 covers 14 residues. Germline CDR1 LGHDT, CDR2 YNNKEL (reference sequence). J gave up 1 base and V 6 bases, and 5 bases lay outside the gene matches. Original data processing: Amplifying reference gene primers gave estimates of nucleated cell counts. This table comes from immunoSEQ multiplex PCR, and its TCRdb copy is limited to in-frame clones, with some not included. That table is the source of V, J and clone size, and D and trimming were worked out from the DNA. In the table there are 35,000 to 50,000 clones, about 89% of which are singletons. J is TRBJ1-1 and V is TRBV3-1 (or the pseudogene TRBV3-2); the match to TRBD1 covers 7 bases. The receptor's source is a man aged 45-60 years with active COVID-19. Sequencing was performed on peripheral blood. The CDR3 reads CASRQGQPNTEAFF. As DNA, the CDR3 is TGTGCCAGCAGGCAGGGACAGCCGAACACTGAAGCTTTCTTT.